Below are 12 T cell receptor beta chains sequenced from a single sample in a study of blood T cell repertoires in COVID-19. Some clones are missing from TCRdb's copy, which holds only in-frame ones; the method was immunoSEQ multiplex PCR. The top ten hold roughly 12% of the sample, which has approximately 440,000 clones, approximately 88% seen once. The sample comprised peripheral blood. These receptors came from a woman aged 45-59 years with COVID-19, enrolled during active disease.

This clone has a single count. The rearrangement uses TRBV4-2 and TRBJ1-1; D call uncertain. Trimming pared 1 base from V and 3 bases from J, leaving 21 bases between. The CDR3 runs 18 residues. The germline V gene has CDR1 LGHNA and CDR2 YNFKEQ. The DNA for the CDR3 is TGTGCCAGCAGCCAAGTTCTAGGAGAACCTGAAATAGACACTGAAGCTTTCTTT. It yields the protein CASSQVLGEPEIDTEAFF.

The rearrangement links TRBV20-1 to TRBJ1-3, with unresolved D. Trimming took off 3 bases at V and 6 bases at J, with 18 bases between the two ends. Looked up from germline, CDR1 is DFQATT and CDR2 is SNEGSKA (reference sequence). The CDR3 is 15 amino acids. CDR3 residues: CSASGGGDVVNTIYF. The CDR3 nucleotides are TGCAGTGCTAGTGGCGGCGGGGATGTAGTAAACACCATATATTTT.

The chain uses TRBV6-5 and TRBJ2-7; 9 positions match TRBD1. Germline V gene sequence: CDR1 MNHEY, CDR2 SVGAGI. After removal of 8 bases from V and 2 bases from J, the junction contained 7 bases not matched to a gene. This CDR3 is built from 14 residues. The DNA of the CDR3 is TGTGCCAGCGCCCGGGACAGGGAGGCCTACGAGCAGTACTTC. Encoded protein: CASARDREAYEQYF.

This chain uses TRBV9 with TRBJ2-3; perhaps TRBD2 as D (5 bases). CDR1 is SGDLS and CDR2 is YYNGEE in the germline V gene. The CDR3 contains 15 residues. V was shortened by 0 bases and J by 6 bases, with 14 bases between the two germline ends. The CDR3 loop is CASSVAGSVRDTQYF. The CDR3 DNA reads as TGTGCCAGCAGCGTAGCGGGGAGCGTCCGGGATACGCAGTATTTT. Variable domain in full (rest from reference TRBV9 and TRBJ2-3): DSGVTQTPKHLITATGQRVTLRCSPRSGDLSVYWYQQSLDQGLQFLIQYYNGEERAKGNILERFSAQQFPDLHSELNLSSLELGDSALYFCASSVAGSVRDTQYFGPGTRLTVL.

This clone occurred once. This sequence joins TRBV28 and TRBJ2-2; 9 positions match TRBD2. J gave up 6 bases and V 5 bases, and 16 bases lay outside the gene matches. The CDR3 length is 18 residues. Looked up from germline, CDR1 is MDHEN and CDR2 is SYDVKM. The CDR3 sequence: CASSLLSLAGNGAGELFF. CDR3 in DNA: TGTGCCAGCAGTCTCCTTTCCCTAGCGGGGAATGGTGCCGGGGAGCTGTTTTTT.

The genes are TRBV11-2 and TRBJ1-3; no firm D call. V was trimmed by 2 bases and J by 0 bases, leaving 8 bases between them. In germline, CDR1 is SGHAT, CDR2 FQNNGV. This CDR3 has 15 residues. The CDR3 nucleotides are TGTGCCAGCAGCTTAACGGAGGCCTCTGGAAACACCATATATTTT. Translated, it gives CASSLTEASGNTIYF. The full variable domain, rest sourced from reference TRBV11-2 and TRBJ1-3, is EAGVAQSPRYKIIEKRQSVAFWCNPISGHATLYWYQQILGQGPKLLIQFQNNGVVDDSQLPKDRFSAERLKGVDSTLKIQPAKLEDSAVYLCASSLTEASGNTIYFGEGSWLTVV.

The V gene is TRBV2, the J gene TRBJ1-5; D gene ambiguous. This CDR3 contains 12 residues. Germline lookup yields CDR1 SNHLY and CDR2 FYNNEI. Trimming pared 7 bases from V and 9 bases from J, leaving 13 bases between. The CDR3 is CASNAGLGPQHF. The CDR3 DNA follows: TGTGCCAGCAACGCCGGTCTTGGGCCCCAGCATTTT.

The J gene is TRBJ1-1, the V gene TRBV2; D remains unclear. CDR1 is SNHLY and CDR2 is FYNNEI in the germline V gene. The length of the CDR3 is 16 residues. The V end lost 6 bases, the J end lost 0 bases, and 17 bases lay between the germline ends. The CDR3 sequence: CASRAWEGEVNTEAFF. CDR3 coding DNA: TGTGCCAGCAGGGCCTGGGAGGGCGAAGTGAACACTGAAGCTTTCTTT.

This chain uses TRBV4-1 with TRBJ2-1, with 9 nucleotides matching TRBD2. V gave up 0 bases and J gave up 7 bases; unmatched junction bases: 10. This CDR3 has 17 amino acids. CDR1 and CDR2 from the germline V gene are MGHRA and YSYEKL. CDR3 amino acids: CASSQDGGGGARNEQFF. DNA for the CDR3: TGCGCCAGCAGCCAAGATGGGGGCGGGGGGGCAAGGAATGAGCAGTTCTTC.

CDR3 region: CASSLDQAGTQYF. In nucleotides, the CDR3 is TGCGCCAGCAGCTTGGATCAGGCCGGTACGCAGTATTTT. The V gene is TRBV5-1, the J gene TRBJ2-3, with unresolved D. The germline V and J ends were trimmed by 0 bases and 8 bases, with 10 bases remaining between them. The CDR3 is 13 amino acids. Germline V lookup: CDR1 SGHRS, CDR2 YFSETQ.

This clone occurred once. This chain joins TRBV7-8 and TRBJ2-7; 10 bases align to TRBD1. This CDR3 comprises 14 residues. After removal of 6 bases from V and 5 bases from J, the junction contained 7 bases not matched to a gene. Per the germline V gene, CDR1 is SGHVS and CDR2 is FQNEAQ. CDR3 nucleotide sequence: TGTGCCAGCAGGCGGGACAGGGGTTGGAACGAGCAGTACTTC. The encoded protein is CASRRDRGWNEQYF.

The rearrangement joins TRBV2 to TRBJ1-3; D uncertain. V was cut by 3 bases and J by 7 bases, with 7 bases left in between. CDR1 and CDR2 from the germline V gene are SNHLY and FYNNEI. This CDR3 is built from 12 residues. CDR3 protein: CASSEWANTIYF. The CDR3 DNA reads TGTGCCAGCAGTGAGTGGGCGAACACCATATATTTT.